This T cell receptor (beta chain) was recovered during a study of immune characterization of retroperitoneal liposarcoma (dated by TCRdb to between 2018 and 2021). Library method: PCR. Sequencing relied on a NextSeq 500. Through fastp at Q25 and MiXCR, TCRdb rebuilt clones from the public reads, retaining in-frame beta chains. Every distinct CDR3 protein forms one entry, paired with its most common genes and DNA. The sample table records some 10,000 distinct CDR3 sequences; about a quarter of these occur just once. The ten biggest clones cover around 9.3% of the sample. This clonotype appeared a few times. Its binding antigen is unknown. Per-nucleotide qualities are absent, and no much larger clonotype sits a single base away. Sequenced sample: tumor tissue. This receptor was obtained from a female donor with retroperitoneal liposarcoma.

The CDR3 region: CASSEGVRGLAGGETQYF. The DNA reads as follows: TGTGCCAGCAGTGAAGGTGTACGGGGACTAGCGGGGGGGGAGACCCAGTACTTC. This chain is built from TRBV6-1 and TRBJ2-5; 16 bases in the junction line up with TRBD2. Trimming takes 1 base off V and 5 bases off J; junction bases not matched to a gene: 7. Reading from cysteine to phenylalanine, the CDR3 counts 18 amino acids. CDR3 DNA is the only sequence kept; it has 54 bases, read in frame from the first base. The germline V gene yields MNHNS for CDR1 and SASEGT for CDR2.